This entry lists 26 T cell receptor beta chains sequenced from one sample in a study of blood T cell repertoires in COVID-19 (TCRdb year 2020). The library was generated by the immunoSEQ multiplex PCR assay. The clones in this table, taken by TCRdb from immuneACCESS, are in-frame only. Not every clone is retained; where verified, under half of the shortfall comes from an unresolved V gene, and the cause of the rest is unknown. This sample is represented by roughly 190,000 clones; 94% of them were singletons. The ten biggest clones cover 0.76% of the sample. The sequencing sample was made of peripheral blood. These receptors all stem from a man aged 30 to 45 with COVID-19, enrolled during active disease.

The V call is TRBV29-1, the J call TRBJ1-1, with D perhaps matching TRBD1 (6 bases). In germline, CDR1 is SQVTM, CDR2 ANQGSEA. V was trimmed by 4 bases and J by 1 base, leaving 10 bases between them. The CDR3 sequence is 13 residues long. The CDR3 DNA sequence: TGCAGCGTTGTTCAACAGGGGAACACTGAAGCTTTCTTT. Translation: CSVVQQGNTEAFF.

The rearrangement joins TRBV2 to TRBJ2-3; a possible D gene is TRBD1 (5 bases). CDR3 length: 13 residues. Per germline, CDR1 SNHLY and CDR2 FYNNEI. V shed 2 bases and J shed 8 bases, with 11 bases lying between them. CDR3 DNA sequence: TGTGCCAGCAGTGAACAGATGGGGCGTACGCAGTATTTT. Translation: CASSEQMGRTQYF. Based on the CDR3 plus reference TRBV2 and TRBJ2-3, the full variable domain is EPEVTQTPSHQVTQMGQEVILRCVPISNHLYFYWYRQILGQKVEFLVSFYNNEISEKSEIFDDQFSVERPDGSNFTLKIRSTKLEDSAMYFCASSEQMGRTQYFGPGTRLTVL.

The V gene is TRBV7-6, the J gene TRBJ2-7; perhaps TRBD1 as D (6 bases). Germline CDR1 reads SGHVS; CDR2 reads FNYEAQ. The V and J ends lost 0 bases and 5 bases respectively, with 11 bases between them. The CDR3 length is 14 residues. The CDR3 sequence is CASSLAGQRDEQYF. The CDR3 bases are TGTGCCAGCAGCTTAGCTGGACAGCGCGACGAGCAGTACTTC. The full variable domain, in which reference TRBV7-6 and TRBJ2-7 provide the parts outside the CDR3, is GAGVSQSPRYKVTKRGQDVALRCDPISGHVSLYWYRQALGQGPEFLTYFNYEAQQDKSGLPNDRFSAERPEGSISTLTIQRTEQRDSAMYRCASSLAGQRDEQYFGPGTRLTVT.

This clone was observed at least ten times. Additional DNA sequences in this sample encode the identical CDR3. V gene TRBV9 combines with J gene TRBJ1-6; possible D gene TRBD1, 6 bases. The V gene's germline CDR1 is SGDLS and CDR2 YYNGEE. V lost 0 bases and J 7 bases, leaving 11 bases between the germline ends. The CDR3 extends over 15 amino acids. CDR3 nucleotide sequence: TGTGCCAGCAGCGTAGCAGGGGTGGGAAATTCACCCCTCCACTTT. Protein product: CASSVAGVGNSPLHF.

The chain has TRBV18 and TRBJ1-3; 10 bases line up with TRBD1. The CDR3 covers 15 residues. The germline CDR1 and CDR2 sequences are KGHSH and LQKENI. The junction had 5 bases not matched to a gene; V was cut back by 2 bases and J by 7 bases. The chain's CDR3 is CASSPAGTGANTIYF. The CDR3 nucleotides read TGTGCCAGCTCACCAGCCGGGACAGGGGCGAACACCATATATTTT.

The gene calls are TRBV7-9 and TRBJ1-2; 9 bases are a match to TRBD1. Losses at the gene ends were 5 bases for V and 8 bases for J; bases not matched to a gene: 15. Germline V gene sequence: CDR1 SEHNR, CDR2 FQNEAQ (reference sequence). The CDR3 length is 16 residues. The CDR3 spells CASSPGQGRLSGGYTF. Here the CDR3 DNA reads TGTGCCAGCAGCCCGGGACAGGGACGATTATCGGGGGGCTACACCTTC.

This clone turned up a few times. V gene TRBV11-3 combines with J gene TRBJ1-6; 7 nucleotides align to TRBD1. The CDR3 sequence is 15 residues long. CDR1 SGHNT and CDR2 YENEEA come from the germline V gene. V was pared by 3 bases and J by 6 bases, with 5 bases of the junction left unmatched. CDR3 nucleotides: TGTGCCAGCAGCTTGCGTTCAGGGGGTAATTCACCCCTCCACTTT. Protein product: CASSLRSGGNSPLHF. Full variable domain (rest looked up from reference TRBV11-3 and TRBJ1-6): EAGVVQSPRYKIIEKKQPVAFWCNPISGHNTLYWYLQNLGQGPELLIRYENEEAVDDSQLPKDRFSAERLKGVDSTLKIQPAELGDSAVYLCASSLRSGGNSPLHFGNGTRLTVT.

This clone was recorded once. The CDR3 DNA is TGCGCCAGCAGCTTCCCAGGTCAGACAGATGAAGCTTTCTTT. Amino acid sequence: CASSFPGQTDEAFF. V is TRBV5-1 and J is TRBJ1-1; maybe TRBD1 (5 bases). CDR3 size: 14 residues. In germline, CDR1 is SGHRS, CDR2 YFSETQ. The V end lost 2 bases, the J end lost 7 bases, and 15 bases lay between the germline ends.

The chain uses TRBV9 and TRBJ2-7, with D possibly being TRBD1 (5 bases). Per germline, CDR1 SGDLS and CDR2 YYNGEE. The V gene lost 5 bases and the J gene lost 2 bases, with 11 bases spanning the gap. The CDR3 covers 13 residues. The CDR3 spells CASSPDRAYEQYF. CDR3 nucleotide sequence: TGTGCCAGCAGTCCCGACAGAGCCTACGAGCAGTACTTC.

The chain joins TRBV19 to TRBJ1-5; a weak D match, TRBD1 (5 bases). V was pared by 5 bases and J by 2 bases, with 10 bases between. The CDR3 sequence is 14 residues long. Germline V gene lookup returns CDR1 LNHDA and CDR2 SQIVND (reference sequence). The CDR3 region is CASSLQGGNQPQHF. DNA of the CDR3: TGTGCCAGTAGTCTCCAGGGTGGCAATCAGCCCCAGCATTTT.

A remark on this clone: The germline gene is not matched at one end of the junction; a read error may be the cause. This CDR3 reads CATSEGPAYEQYF. Here the CDR3 DNA reads TGTGCCACCAGTGAGGGGCCTGCCTACGAGCAGTACTTC. This chain links TRBV6-1 with TRBJ2-7; D could derive from TRBD1 or TRBD2 (5 bases each). Germline V lookup: CDR1 MNHNS, CDR2 SASEGT. This CDR3 is built from 13 residues.

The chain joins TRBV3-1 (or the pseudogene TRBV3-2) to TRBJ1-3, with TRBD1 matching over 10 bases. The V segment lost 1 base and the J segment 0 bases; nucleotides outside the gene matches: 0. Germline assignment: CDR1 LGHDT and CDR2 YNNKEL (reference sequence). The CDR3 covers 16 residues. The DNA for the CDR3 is TGTGCCAGCAGCCAAGGGACAGGGGGCTCTGGAAACACCATATATTTT. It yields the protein CASSQGTGGSGNTIYF.

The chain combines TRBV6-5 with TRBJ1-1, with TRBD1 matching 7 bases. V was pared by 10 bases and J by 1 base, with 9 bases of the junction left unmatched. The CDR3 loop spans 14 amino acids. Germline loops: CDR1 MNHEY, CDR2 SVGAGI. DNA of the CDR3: TGTGCCACCTTACCGGGACAGCAGAACACTGAAGCTTTCTTT. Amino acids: CATLPGQQNTEAFF.

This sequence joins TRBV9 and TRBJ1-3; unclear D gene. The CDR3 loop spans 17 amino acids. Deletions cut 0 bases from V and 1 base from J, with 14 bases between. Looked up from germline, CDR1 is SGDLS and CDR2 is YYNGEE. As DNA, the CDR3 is TGTGCCAGCAGCGTAGCCTCCGCAGGCCGGTCTGGAAACACCATATATTTT. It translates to CASSVASAGRSGNTIYF.

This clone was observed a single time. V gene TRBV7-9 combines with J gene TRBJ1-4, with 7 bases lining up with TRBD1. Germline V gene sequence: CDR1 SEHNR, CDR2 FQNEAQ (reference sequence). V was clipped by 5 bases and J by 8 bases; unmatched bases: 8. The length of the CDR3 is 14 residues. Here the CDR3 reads CASSLTGRDEKLFF. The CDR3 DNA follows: TGTGCCAGCAGCCTGACAGGGCGTGACGAAAAACTGTTTTTT.

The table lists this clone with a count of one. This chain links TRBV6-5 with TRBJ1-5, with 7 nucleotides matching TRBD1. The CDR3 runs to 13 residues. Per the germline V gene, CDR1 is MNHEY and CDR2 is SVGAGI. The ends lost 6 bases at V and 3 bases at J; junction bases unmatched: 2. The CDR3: CASSGTVNQPQHF. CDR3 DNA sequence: TGTGCCAGCAGCGGGACAGTCAATCAGCCCCAGCATTTT.

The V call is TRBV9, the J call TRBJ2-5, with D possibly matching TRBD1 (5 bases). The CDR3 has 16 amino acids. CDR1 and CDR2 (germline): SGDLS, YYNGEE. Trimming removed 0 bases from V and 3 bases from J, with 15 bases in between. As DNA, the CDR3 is TGTGCCAGCAGCGTAGTTGTGGGGCTCGCGGAAGAGACCCAGTACTTC. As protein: CASSVVVGLAEETQYF.

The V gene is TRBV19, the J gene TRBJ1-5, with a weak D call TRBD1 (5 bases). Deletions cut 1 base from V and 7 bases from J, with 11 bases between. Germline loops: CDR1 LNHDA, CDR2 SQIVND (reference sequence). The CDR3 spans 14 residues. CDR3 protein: CASSIGSGTQPQHF. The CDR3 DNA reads TGTGCCAGTAGTATAGGGAGCGGGACGCAGCCCCAGCATTTT.

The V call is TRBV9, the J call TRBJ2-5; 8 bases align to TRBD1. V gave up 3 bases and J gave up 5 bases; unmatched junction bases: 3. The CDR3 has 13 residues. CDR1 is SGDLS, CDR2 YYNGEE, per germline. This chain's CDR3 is CASSAGGRETQYF. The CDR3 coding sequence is TGTGCCAGCAGCGCAGGGGGCAGGGAGACCCAGTACTTC.

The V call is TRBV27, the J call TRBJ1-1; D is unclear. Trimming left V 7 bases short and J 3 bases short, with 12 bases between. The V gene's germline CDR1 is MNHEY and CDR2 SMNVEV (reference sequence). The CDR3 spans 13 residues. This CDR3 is CASKRLSDTEAFF. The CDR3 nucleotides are TGTGCCAGCAAGAGGTTGTCGGACACTGAAGCTTTCTTT.

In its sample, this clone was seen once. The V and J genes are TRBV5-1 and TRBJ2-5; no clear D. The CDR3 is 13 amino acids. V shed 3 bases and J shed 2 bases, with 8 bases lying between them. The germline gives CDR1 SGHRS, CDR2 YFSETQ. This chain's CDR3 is CASSSRIQETQYF. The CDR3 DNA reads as TGCGCCAGCAGCTCGAGGATACAAGAGACCCAGTACTTC.

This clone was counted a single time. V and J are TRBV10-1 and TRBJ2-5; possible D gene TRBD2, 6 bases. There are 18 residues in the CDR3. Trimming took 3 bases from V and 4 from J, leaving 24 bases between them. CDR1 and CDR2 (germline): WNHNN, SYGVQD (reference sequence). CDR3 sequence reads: CASSDPKLGGLRGETQYF. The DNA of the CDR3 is TGCGCCAGCAGTGACCCAAAACTGGGGGGTTTGAGGGGAGAGACCCAGTACTTC.

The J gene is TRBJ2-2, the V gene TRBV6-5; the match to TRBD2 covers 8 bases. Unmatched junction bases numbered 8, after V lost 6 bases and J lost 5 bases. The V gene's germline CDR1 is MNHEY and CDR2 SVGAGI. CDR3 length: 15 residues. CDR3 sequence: CASRRDLAGTGELFF. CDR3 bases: TGTGCCAGCAGGCGGGACTTAGCGGGGACCGGGGAGCTGTTTTTT.

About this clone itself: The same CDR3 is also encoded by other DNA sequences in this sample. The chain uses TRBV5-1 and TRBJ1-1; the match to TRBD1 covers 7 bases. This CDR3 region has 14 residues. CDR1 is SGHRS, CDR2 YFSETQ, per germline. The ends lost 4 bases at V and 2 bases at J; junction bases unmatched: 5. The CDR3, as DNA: TGCGCCAGCAGCCCGGGACAGCCAAACACTGAAGCTTTCTTT. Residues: CASSPGQPNTEAFF.

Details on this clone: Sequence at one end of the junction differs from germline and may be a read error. The CDR3 DNA reads TGCGCCAGCAGCTCGGACAGGGGGCTTTCAGCCCTCCACTTT. Translating gives CASSSDRGLSALHF. The chain combines TRBV5-1 with TRBJ1-6; 11 bases fit TRBD1. The CDR3 loop spans 14 amino acids. CDR1 SGHRS and CDR2 YFSETQ come from the germline V gene.

The CDR3 spells CASSAPPAGHSYNEQFF. The CDR3 DNA reads as TGCGCCAGCAGCGCACCCCCAGCGGGCCATTCCTACAATGAGCAGTTCTTC. The chain is built from TRBV5-1 and TRBJ2-1, with a possible D match to TRBD2 (6 bases). V lost 4 bases to trimming and J lost 1 base, with 18 bases between them. In germline, CDR1 is SGHRS, CDR2 YFSETQ. The CDR3 is made up of 17 amino acids.